These 25 T cell receptor beta chains were sequenced from one sample in a study of cytomegalovirus exposure and HLA in healthy donors. Using immunoSEQ multiplex PCR, the repertoire was profiled, and TCRdb retains in-frame clones only, with some absent. The data contain tens of thousands of clones, 95% to 96% of them seen just once; the ten biggest clones take up over 3.5%. Sequencing was carried out using PBMCs. Receptors were obtained from a woman under 30 in good health and CMV-seropositive.

The V and J genes are TRBV4-3 and TRBJ2-1; TRBD2 matches 10 bases. The CDR3 totals 16 residues. J gave up 5 bases and V 1 base, and 5 bases lay outside the gene matches. The germline V gene has CDR1 LGHNA and CDR2 YSLEER. The DNA for the CDR3 is TGCGCCAGCAGCCAAGTACTAGCGGGAACACACAATGAGCAGTTCTTC. It translates to CASSQVLAGTHNEQFF.

The chain has TRBV28 and TRBJ2-7, with D possibly matching TRBD1 (5 bases). Trimming removed 7 bases from V and 4 bases from J, with 11 bases in between. Per the germline V gene, CDR1 is MDHEN and CDR2 is SYDVKM. The CDR3 has 12 amino acids. This chain's CDR3 is CASNAGYYEQYF. As DNA, the CDR3 is TGTGCCAGCAACGCAGGGTATTACGAGCAGTACTTC.

The J gene is TRBJ2-1, the V gene TRBV30, with unresolved D. Trimming removed 0 bases from V and 4 bases from J, with 4 bases in between. The germline CDR1 and CDR2 sequences are GTSNPN and SVGIG (reference sequence). The CDR3 sequence is 12 residues long. The CDR3 is CAWSVGYNEQFF. The CDR3 nucleotides read TGTGCCTGGAGTGTCGGTTACAATGAGCAGTTCTTC.

The chain combines TRBV5-1 with TRBJ1-3; perhaps TRBD1 as D (6 bases). CDR1 and CDR2 from the germline V gene are SGHRS and YFSETQ. CDR3 length: 14 amino acids. V lost 4 bases and J 2 bases, leaving 10 bases between the germline ends. The DNA for the CDR3 is TGCGCCAGCAGCACCACAGGGACTGGAAACACCATATATTTT. Residues: CASSTTGTGNTIYF.

The chain joins TRBV5-4 to TRBJ2-3; D possibly corresponds to TRBD2 (6 bases). The CDR3 has 14 amino acids. Trimming removed 2 bases from V and 0 bases from J, with 7 bases in between. Per germline, CDR1 SGHNT and CDR2 YYREEE (reference sequence). The CDR3 nucleotides read TGTGCCAGCAGCTTTAGCGGAAGCACAGATACGCAGTATTTT. Translation: CASSFSGSTDTQYF.

The genes are TRBV28 and TRBJ1-5; TRBD1 aligns across 10 bases. The CDR3 has 12 amino acids. Germline lookup yields CDR1 MDHEN and CDR2 SYDVKM. Trimming removed 10 bases from V and 7 bases from J; junction bases left unmatched: 4. Here the CDR3 reads CATGTGEQPQHF. The DNA for the CDR3 is TGTGCCACAGGGACAGGGGAACAGCCCCAGCATTTT. Looking up the rest from reference TRBV28 and TRBJ1-5 gives the full variable domain: DVKVTQSSRYLVKRTGEKVFLECVQDMDHENMFWYRQDPGLGLRLIYFSYDVKMKEKGDIPEGYSVSREKKERFSLILESASTNQTSMYLCATGTGEQPQHFGDGTRLSIL.

The V and J genes are TRBV7-9 and TRBJ2-7; 9 nucleotides line up with TRBD2. The V segment lost 1 base and the J segment 0 bases; nucleotides outside the gene matches: 4. The CDR3 covers 16 residues. Germline assignment: CDR1 SEHNR and CDR2 FQNEAQ (reference sequence). The chain's CDR3 is CASSLDLAGNSYEQYF. The CDR3 DNA follows: TGTGCCAGCAGCTTAGACCTAGCGGGAAACTCCTACGAGCAGTACTTC.

This clone was detected only once. J is TRBJ1-4 and V is TRBV5-1, with a tentative D call TRBD1 (6 bases). The V gene lost 0 bases and the J gene lost 7 bases, with 10 bases spanning the gap. This CDR3 is 14 amino acids long. The V gene's germline CDR1 is SGHRS and CDR2 YFSETQ. This CDR3 reads CASSLVPGVEKLFF. CDR3 nucleotides: TGCGCCAGCAGCTTGGTGCCAGGGGTTGAAAAACTGTTTTTT.

The chain uses TRBV6-1 and TRBJ2-1, with 8 bases matching TRBD2. V lost 4 bases, J lost 3 bases, and 14 bases stayed unmatched. The CDR3 is made up of 18 amino acids. Germline CDR1 reads MNHNS; CDR2 reads SASEGT. CDR3 sequence: CASSAPLRTSLIYNEQFF. The CDR3 DNA reads TGTGCCAGCAGTGCTCCTTTAAGGACTAGCCTTATCTACAATGAGCAGTTCTTC.

The chain carries TRBV28 and TRBJ2-2, with D tentatively TRBD1 (6 bases). The V end lost 5 bases, the J end lost 4 bases, and 11 bases lay between the germline ends. CDR3 size: 14 residues. The germline V gene has CDR1 MDHEN and CDR2 SYDVKM. This CDR3 reads CASSPHRVTGELFF. The CDR3 bases are TGTGCCAGCAGTCCGCACAGGGTCACCGGGGAGCTGTTTTTT.

The chain uses TRBV11-2 and TRBJ2-1; 8 nucleotides align to TRBD2. Looked up from germline, CDR1 is SGHAT and CDR2 is FQNNGV. This CDR3 has 14 amino acids. The trim removed 5 bases at V and 8 bases at J, leaving 8 bases unmatched. This CDR3 is CASSPAGGRYEQFF. In nucleotides, the CDR3 is TGTGCCAGCAGCCCCGCGGGAGGTCGGTATGAGCAGTTCTTC.

In DNA, the CDR3 is TGTGCCTGGAGTACGGGGAATCAGCCCCAGCATTTT. Its protein product is CAWSTGNQPQHF. The chain joins TRBV30 to TRBJ1-5, with unresolved D. CDR1 and CDR2 from the germline V gene are GTSNPN and SVGIG (reference sequence). The CDR3 extends over 12 amino acids. V was trimmed by 2 bases and J by 4 bases, leaving 6 bases between them.

CDR3: CASRVGLEVLGEQYF. The CDR3 bases are TGCGCCAGCAGGGTGGGACTAGAAGTGCTAGGCGAGCAGTACTTC. The chain links TRBV5-1 to TRBJ2-7; 8 bases match TRBD2. Trimming cost V 5 bases and J 6 bases; bases outside gene matches: 13. CDR3 length: 15 amino acids. Germline CDR1 is SGHRS and CDR2 is YFSETQ.

The chain couples TRBV5-1 to TRBJ2-7, with 15 nucleotides matching TRBD2. Germline values: CDR1 SGHRS, CDR2 YFSETQ. CDR3 length: 20 residues. The junction had 11 bases not matched to a gene; V was cut back by 0 bases and J by 1 base. CDR3 sequence reads: CASSLAPPGLAGGLSYEQYF. The CDR3 coding sequence is TGCGCCAGCAGCTTGGCTCCACCGGGACTAGCGGGAGGTTTATCCTACGAGCAGTACTTC.

The rearrangement uses TRBV5-5 and TRBJ2-7, with 10 bases identical to TRBD1. The germline V gene has CDR1 SGHKS and CDR2 YYEKEE (reference sequence). This CDR3 contains 14 residues. Trimming at V came to 4 bases and at J to 2 bases, leaving 3 bases not matched to a gene. This CDR3 is CASSGGTGAYEQYF. The CDR3 DNA reads TGTGCCAGCAGCGGAGGGACAGGGGCCTACGAGCAGTACTTC.

The rearrangement joins TRBV11-2 to TRBJ2-5, with D possibly matching TRBD1 (6 bases). There are 14 residues in the CDR3. V dropped 3 bases and J dropped 5 bases, with 13 bases sitting between them. The germline gives CDR1 SGHAT, CDR2 FQNNGV. As DNA, the CDR3 is TGTGCCAGCAGCTTCACAGGGTACGCGGAGACCCAGTACTTC. Encoded protein: CASSFTGYAETQYF.

The rearrangement uses TRBV4-3 and TRBJ2-3, with TRBD1 matching over 10 bases. The CDR3 covers 15 residues. Per the germline V gene, CDR1 is LGHNA and CDR2 is YSLEER. V lost 3 bases, J lost 7 bases, and 7 bases stayed unmatched. This CDR3 reads CASSQGDRGLYTQYF. CDR3 sequence (DNA): TGCGCCAGCAGCCAGGGGGACAGGGGTCTATATACGCAGTATTTT.

This rearrangement joins TRBV5-6 to TRBJ1-1, with D hard to call. The germline CDR1 and CDR2 sequences are SGHDT and YYEEEE. This CDR3 region has 13 residues. Trimming cost V 3 bases and J 1 base, with 7 bases left between them. The CDR3 spells CASSSTANTEAFF. DNA of the CDR3: TGTGCCAGCAGCTCCACAGCGAACACTGAAGCTTTCTTT.

About this clone: Mismatch with germline at one junction end may stem from a read error. The chain joins TRBV7-7 to TRBJ2-1; TRBD1 aligns across 12 bases. CDR1 is SSHAT, CDR2 FNYEAQ, per germline (reference sequence). The CDR3 extends over 14 amino acids. In DNA form, the CDR3 reads TGTGCTAGCAGCTTGGGACAGGGGGCCACTGAGCAGTTCTTC. This gives the protein CASSLGQGATEQFF.

The rearrangement links TRBV18 to TRBJ2-1, with TRBD2 identical over 10 bases. Germline V gene lookup returns CDR1 KGHSH and CDR2 LQKENI. After removal of 5 bases from V and 5 bases from J, the junction contained 6 bases not matched to a gene. The CDR3 contains 15 residues. CDR3 nucleotide sequence: TGTGCCAGCTCATCGGGGCTAGCGGGAGACAATGAGCAGTTCTTC. It codes for CASSSGLAGDNEQFF. Filled out from reference TRBV18 and TRBJ2-1, the complete variable domain reads NAGVMQNPRHLVRRRGQEARLRCSPMKGHSHVYWYRQLPEEGLKFMVYLQKENIIDESGMPKERFSAEFPKEGPSILRIQQVVRGDSAAYFCASSSGLAGDNEQFFGPGTRLTVL.

This chain joins TRBV7-9 and TRBJ2-7; 10 bases match TRBD1. The CDR3 consists of 14 residues. V trimming: 5 bases; J trimming: 5 bases; junction bases outside the gene matches: 6. Germline-derived CDR1 and CDR2 are SEHNR and FQNEAQ (reference sequence). The CDR3 DNA is TGTGCCAGCAGCGCCCCAGGGACAGGGGACGAGCAGTACTTC. Protein sequence: CASSAPGTGDEQYF.

The chain has TRBV7-2 and TRBJ1-4; D ambiguous. The CDR3 consists of 14 residues. V was clipped by 5 bases and J by 3 bases, with 10 bases between them. CDR1 is SGHTA, CDR2 FQGNSA, per germline. The chain's CDR3 is CASSISPANEKLFF. Written as DNA, the CDR3 is TGTGCCAGCAGCATCAGTCCCGCTAATGAAAAACTGTTTTTT.

DNA for the CDR3: TGTGCCAGCAGCTTGGTAGGGACAGTTAACTATGGCTACACCTTC. Translation: CASSLVGTVNYGYTF. The V and J genes are TRBV7-9 and TRBJ1-2, with 7 nucleotides matching TRBD1. Germline trimming cut 3 bases from V and 1 base from J; bases unmatched to any gene: 5. The CDR3 extends over 15 amino acids. Germline V gives CDR1 SEHNR, CDR2 FQNEAQ (reference sequence).

The rearrangement joins TRBV6-5 to TRBJ2-1; D is ambiguous. Germline CDR1 is MNHEY and CDR2 is SVGAGI. This CDR3 is built from 15 residues. V was trimmed by 0 bases and J by 7 bases, leaving 13 bases between them. This CDR3 is CASSYSFSILNEQFF. CDR3 nucleotides: TGTGCCAGCAGTTACTCCTTCTCAATACTGAATGAGCAGTTCTTC.

CDR3 amino acids: CASSLTSRAVRSYNEQFF. In DNA form, the CDR3 reads TGTGCCAGCAGCTTAACTAGCAGAGCGGTCCGTTCCTACAATGAGCAGTTCTTC. The chain couples TRBV7-9 to TRBJ2-1; weak D call: TRBD2 (6 bases). V was shortened by 2 bases and J by 1 base, with 18 bases between the two germline ends. This CDR3 contains 18 residues. CDR1 is SEHNR, CDR2 FQNEAQ, per germline (reference sequence). The full variable domain, with the rest looked up from reference TRBV7-9 and TRBJ2-1, is DTGVSQNPRHKITKRGQNVTFRCDPISEHNRLYWYRQTLGQGPEFLTYFQNEAQLEKSRLLSDRFSAERPKGSFSTLEIQRTEQGDSAMYLCASSLTSRAVRSYNEQFFGPGTRLTVL.